The present T cell receptor (beta chain) was sequenced within a study of OX40 agonist ivuxolimab in advanced cancers. TCRdb's copy holds only in-frame clones and misses some; the assay was immunoSEQ multiplex PCR. Here the sample spans about 110,000 clones, approximately 90% being singletons. Germline loops: CDR1 ENHRY, CDR2 SYGVKD. The V gene lost 6 bases and the J gene lost 1 base, with 9 bases spanning the gap. This CDR3 has 13 amino acids. The TCR was taken from an adult with an advanced solid tumor such as melanoma, head and neck, liver or kidney cancer. The chain has TRBV10-3 and TRBJ1-1; TRBD1 is a possible D gene (6 bases). The sequencing here drew on CD4+ or CD8+ T cells sorted from blood, taken in a trial of the OX40 agonist ivuxolimab. CDR3 residues: CAIRNRENTEAFF. The CDR3 coding sequence is TGTGCCATCAGAAACAGGGAGAACACTGAAGCTTTCTTT.